The present T cell receptor beta chain was sequenced within a study of T cell responses to AZD1222 COVID-19 vaccine. Study-level information: Some second doses came at about 4 weeks and others at about 12 weeks; these were pooled.

On this clone: No antigen is known for it.

Overall study results and limits: Only a handful of people who got AZD1222 tested seropositive at baseline. A reported finding is that nearly half of spike-specific TCRs target unmutated variant regions. Breadth and depth of Spike-specific TCRs rose after two AZD1222 doses.

The germline gives CDR1 SNHLY, CDR2 FYNNEI. Trimming pared 8 bases from V and 9 bases from J, leaving 17 bases between. CDR3 length equals 13 residues. Here immunoSEQ multiplex PCR was the method, and the copy in TCRdb shows in-frame clones only, minus some. The sample holds just over 70,000 clones, around 85% seen once. The source material was peripheral blood, sampled on day 0 of AZD1222 vaccination. This TCR came from an adult in good health. The chain combines TRBV2 with TRBJ2-1, with D possibly called TRBD1 or TRBD2 (5 bases each). The CDR3 DNA follows: TGTGCCAGCGGGGCCGGGGCGCTGGGTGAGCAGTTCTTC. Translating gives CASGAGALGEQFF.